What follows are 3 T cell receptor beta chains derived from one specimen sequenced in a study. TCRdb reanalysed the RT-PCR reads using MiXCR and keeps one entry per CDR3 protein. The sample has fewer than 800,000 distinct CDR3 sequences; around 14% are singletons. The sequenced sample was memory CD4+ T cells from blood. Every receptor here comes from a female donor in good health, serving as a healthy control.

The sample holds many counts of this clonotype. The chain has TRBV18 and TRBJ2-1; D is possibly TRBD2 (6 bases). V lost 0 bases and J 10 bases, leaving 13 bases between the germline ends. CDR3 length: 14 amino acids. CDR1 KGHSH and CDR2 LQKENI come from the germline V gene. The CDR3 region has the DNA TGTGCCAGCTCACCACCTTCGGGAGCCGGAGAGCAGTTCTTC. It yields the protein CASSPPSGAGEQFF.

There are many counts of this clonotype. J is TRBJ2-1 and V is TRBV28, with 7 bases lining up with TRBD2. Germline V gives CDR1 MDHEN, CDR2 SYDVKM. With V trimmed by 4 bases and J by 8 bases, 8 bases remained unmatched. CDR3 length: 14 residues. CDR3 sequence (DNA): TGTGCCAGCAGTTCCGGCGGGGAGGGGCATGAGCAGTTCTTC. This sequence encodes CASSSGGEGHEQFF.

The chain is built from TRBV24-1 and TRBJ2-4; the match to TRBD1 covers 10 bases. The CDR3 contains 14 residues. With V trimmed by 2 bases and J by 9 bases, 3 bases remained unmatched. Germline-derived CDR1 and CDR2 are KGHDR and SFDVKD. CDR3 nucleotides: TGTGCCACCAGTGATTCGACAGGGGGCTTCATTCAGTACTTC. This encodes CATSDSTGGFIQYF.